The 9 T cell receptor beta chains presented below share a single source sample, sequenced in a study of beta chain features in type 1 diabetes. Findings and limits, study-wide: Patients with Type 1 diabetes showed moderately but significantly shorter TCRB CDR3s in all four CD4+ subsets.

Since all of the isolated RNA was reverse transcribed, expressed TCRB transcripts were what got sequenced. Clones were sequenced by immunoSEQ multiplex PCR, and TCRdb holds only the in-frame ones, with some missing. The sample has around 250,000 clones; about 14% are singletons. Antigens for these TCRs are unknown. Material: naive CD4+ T cells from blood. The receptors originated from a young man with type 1 diabetes.

V usage is TRBV5-1 and J usage is TRBJ2-1, with D possibly TRBD1 on 6 matching bases. Germline loops: CDR1 SGHRS, CDR2 YFSETQ. V was pared by 5 bases and J by 5 bases, with 11 bases between. This CDR3 region has 13 residues. The CDR3 coding sequence is TGCGCCAGCAGGAGACAGGACGACAATGAGCAGTTCTTC. This gives the protein CASRRQDDNEQFF.

This clone was detected a few times. This chain links TRBV29-1 with TRBJ2-5; D may be TRBD1 (6 bases). Trimming shortened V by 3 bases and J by 1 base, and 12 bases separated the two germline ends. Germline CDR1 SQVTM, CDR2 ANQGSEA. This CDR3 has 14 amino acids. CDR3 residues: CSVDGQTGQETQYF. DNA for the CDR3: TGCAGCGTTGATGGACAGACGGGCCAAGAGACCCAGTACTTC.

The chain links TRBV5-4 to TRBJ1-1; 11 nucleotides line up with TRBD1. Germline V CDR1 and CDR2: SGHNT, YYREEE (reference sequence). The CDR3 has 14 amino acids. Trimming at V came to 5 bases and at J to 4 bases, leaving 4 bases not matched to a gene. The CDR3 loop is CASRRGQGVTEAFF. The CDR3 DNA is TGTGCCAGCAGGAGGGGACAGGGGGTCACTGAAGCTTTCTTT.

This clone was seen a few times. At one of its ends the junction is not consistent with the germline gene, which may arise from a read error. This chain connects TRBV6-5 to TRBJ1-1; 10 bases map to TRBD1. The CDR3 extends over 15 amino acids. CDR1 is MNHEY, CDR2 SVGAGI, per germline. CDR3 region: CASSSTGQGNAEAFF. The CDR3 DNA follows: TGTGCCAGCAGTTCCACGGGACAGGGGAACGCTGAAGCTTTCTTT.

This clone has just a few counts. V is TRBV6-5 and J is TRBJ2-7; 11 nucleotides agree with TRBD2. The length of the CDR3 is 14 residues. Germline-derived CDR1 and CDR2 are MNHEY and SVGAGI. V lost 2 bases, J lost 4 bases, and 1 base stayed unmatched. The CDR3 coding sequence is TGTGCCAGCAGTTACCTAGCGGGGGGTTACGAGCAGTACTTC. This translates into CASSYLAGGYEQYF.

This chain connects TRBV5-1 to TRBJ1-2; a possible D gene is TRBD1 (6 bases). The CDR3 runs 15 residues. Germline CDR1 reads SGHRS; CDR2 reads YFSETQ. The V end was cut by 3 bases, the J end by 4 bases, with 16 bases between. CDR3 sequence: CASSSAGVFSYGYTF. The DNA for the CDR3 is TGCGCCAGCAGCTCGGCAGGGGTTTTTAGCTATGGCTACACCTTC.

This clone was seen a few times. The chain joins TRBV4-1 to TRBJ2-6, with D possibly matching TRBD1 (6 bases). With 5 bases removed from V and 1 base from J, the gap between germline ends came to 15 bases. The V gene's germline CDR1 is MGHRA and CDR2 YSYEKL. The CDR3 consists of 17 residues. CDR3 residues: CASSSSLQGSGANVLTF. For the CDR3, the DNA is TGCGCCAGCAGCTCCTCCCTACAGGGTTCTGGGGCCAACGTCCTGACTTTC.

A few counts support this clone. V and J are TRBV4-2 and TRBJ2-1, with TRBD1 identical over 10 bases. V lost 4 bases, J lost 9 bases, and 9 bases stayed unmatched. CDR1 is LGHNA, CDR2 YNFKEQ, per germline. This CDR3 is 15 amino acids long. The CDR3 spells CASSPPGTGEVEQFF. The CDR3 bases are TGTGCCAGCAGCCCCCCCGGGACAGGGGAAGTTGAGCAGTTCTTC.

This clone appeared a few times. Other DNA sequences in the same sample also yield this CDR3. The rearrangement joins TRBV7-2 to TRBJ2-7; weak D call: TRBD2 (5 bases). The CDR3 is 13 residues long. V shed 2 bases and J shed 3 bases, with 8 bases lying between them. Germline CDR1 reads SGHTA; CDR2 reads FQGNSA. The chain's CDR3 is CASSLNRGYEQYF. The CDR3, as DNA: TGTGCCAGCAGCTTAAACCGGGGCTACGAGCAGTACTTC.